By share, the clone carrying this TCR beta chain ranks as large. Its cognate antigen is unknown. Each library started from 15 ng of total RNA using the QIAseq Immune Repertoire TCR panel. TCRdb re-called the reads with MiXCR, one entry per CDR3 protein. The profile shows 220 or so distinct CDR3 sequences, about 5.4% of them singletons. From live CD3+CD8+TCRalphabeta+ cells, four PD-1 and/or TIGIT subsets were sorted. The data derive from a study of circulating CD8 cells and anti-PD-1 response in melanoma. Findings and caveats of the study: At M1, fewer than 7% of TRB clonotypes appeared in multiple subsets.

CDR3 length: 16 residues. Germline CDR1 reads SGHAT; CDR2 reads FQNNGV. V gave up 2 bases and J gave up 4 bases, with 17 bases separating them. Sequenced here: CD8+ T cells from PBMCs, sampled at baseline or after one month of anti-PD-1 therapy (not recorded which). The sequence was collected from a human donor with melanoma. The chain recombines TRBV11-2 with TRBJ1-1; D unresolved. CDR3 sequence: CASSLSGLIGSTEAFF. The CDR3 DNA reads TGTGCCAGCAGCTTATCGGGCCTTATAGGCTCCACTGAAGCTTTCTTT.